The clone carrying this T cell receptor (beta chain) was observed a few times. Its antigen is currently unknown. In TCRdb, the 5' RACE reads were re-called with MiXCR into one record per CDR3 protein. The data show approximately 220,000 distinct CDR3 sequences, with roughly 7.5% seen just once and less than 2% held by the top ten. This record comes from a study of identical twins. Regarding the study as a whole: When twins shared out-of-frame alpha sequences, those sequences had excess low generation probability. Twins shared beta out-of-frame sequences in excess, but this excess was weaker.

The same specimen was also included in a second study, on yellow fever vaccine responses in identical twins.

This receptor was taken from a woman aged 18-35 years in good health. What was sequenced was memory (CD45RO+) T cells sorted from blood.

DNA for the CDR3: TGTGCCAGCAGTTATACCGGAGGGGGCGAGCAGTACTTC. Encoded protein: CASSYTGGGEQYF. This rearrangement joins TRBV7-9 to TRBJ2-7, with D perhaps given as TRBD1 or TRBD2 (6 bases each). In germline, CDR1 is SEHNR, CDR2 FQNEAQ (reference sequence). Trimming stripped 6 bases from V and 6 bases from J, with 15 bases between. The CDR3 contains 13 residues. Together with reference TRBV7-9 and TRBJ2-7, the CDR3 gives the full variable domain: DTGVSQNPRHKITKRGQNVTFRCDPISEHNRLYWYRQTLGQGPEFLTYFQNEAQLEKSRLLSDRFSAERPKGSFSTLEIQRTEQGDSAMYLCASSYTGGGEQYFGPGTRLTVT.